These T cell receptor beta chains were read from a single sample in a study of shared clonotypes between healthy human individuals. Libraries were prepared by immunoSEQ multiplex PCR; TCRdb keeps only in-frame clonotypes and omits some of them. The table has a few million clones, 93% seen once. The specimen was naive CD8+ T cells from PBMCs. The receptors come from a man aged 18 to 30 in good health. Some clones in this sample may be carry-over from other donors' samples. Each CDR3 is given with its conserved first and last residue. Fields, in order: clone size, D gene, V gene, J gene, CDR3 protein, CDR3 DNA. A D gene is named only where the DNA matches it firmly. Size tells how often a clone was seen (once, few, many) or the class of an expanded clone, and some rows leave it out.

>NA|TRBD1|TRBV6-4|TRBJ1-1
CASSETGGNTEAFF
TGTGCCAGCAGCGAGACAGGGGGGAACACTGAAGCTTTCTTT
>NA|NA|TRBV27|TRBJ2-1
CASRPRDYNEQFF
TGTGCCAGCAGACCCAGAGATTACAATGAGCAGTTCTTC
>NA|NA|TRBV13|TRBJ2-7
CASSSSDGRYEQYF
TGTGCCAGCAGCTCCTCGGACGGCCGCTACGAGCAGTACTTC
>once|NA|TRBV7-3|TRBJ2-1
CASSLNRDPYNEQFF
TGTGCCAGCAGCTTAAACAGGGATCCCTACAATGAGCAGTTCTTC
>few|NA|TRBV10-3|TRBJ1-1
CAISGWVGSTEAFF
TGTGCCATCAGTGGCTGGGTAGGTAGCACTGAAGCTTTCTTT
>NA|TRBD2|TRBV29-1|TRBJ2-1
CSVESPRGSSYNEQFF
TGCAGCGTTGAATCCCCGCGGGGGAGCTCCTACAATGAGCAGTTCTTC
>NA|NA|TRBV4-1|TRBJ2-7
CASSQDRGHEQYF
TGCGCCAGCAGCCAAGATCGTGGTCACGAGCAGTACTTC
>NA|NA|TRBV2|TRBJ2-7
CASRRLSGRTYEQYF
TGTGCCAGCCGACGACTTAGCGGCAGGACCTACGAGCAGTACTTC
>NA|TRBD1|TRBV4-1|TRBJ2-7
CASSQVDRESYEQYF
TGCGCCAGCAGCCAAGTAGACAGGGAAAGCTACGAGCAGTACTTC
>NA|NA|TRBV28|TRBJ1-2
CATLIPRREEDGYTF
TGTGCCACCCTTATCCCTCGCAGGGAGGAGGATGGCTACACCTTC
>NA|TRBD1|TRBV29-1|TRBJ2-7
CSVKTGSSYEQYF
TGCAGCGTGAAGACAGGGAGCTCCTACGAGCAGTACTTC
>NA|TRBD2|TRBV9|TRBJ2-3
CASSVSSGSADTQYF
TGTGCCAGCAGCGTATCGAGCGGGAGTGCAGATACGCAGTATTTT
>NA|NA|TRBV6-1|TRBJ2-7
CASRGGAGREQYF
TGTGCCAGCAGGGGGGGCGCGGGTCGCGAGCAGTACTTC
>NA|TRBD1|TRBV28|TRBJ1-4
CASSPTGTAINEKLFF
TGTGCCAGCAGTCCAACCGGGACAGCAATTAATGAAAAACTGTTTTTT
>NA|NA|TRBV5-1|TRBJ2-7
CASSLLTRYEEQYF
TGCGCCAGCAGCCTACTGACAAGGTACGAGGAGCAGTACTTC
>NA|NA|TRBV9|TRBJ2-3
CASSVGGTYTDTQYF
TGTGCCAGCAGCGTAGGTGGGACCTACACAGATACGCAGTATTTT
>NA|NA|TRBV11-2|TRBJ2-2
CASRNTPNTGELFF
TGTGCCAGCAGAAATACCCCGAACACCGGGGAGCTGTTTTTT
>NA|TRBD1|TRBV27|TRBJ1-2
CASSPETGANYGYTF
TGTGCCAGCAGTCCAGAGACAGGGGCTAACTATGGCTACACCTTC
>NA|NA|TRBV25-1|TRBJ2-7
CASREGGYEQYF
TGTGCCAGCAGGGAGGGGGGTTACGAGCAGTACTTC
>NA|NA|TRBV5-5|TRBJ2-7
CASSLGVGVIYEQYF
TGTGCCAGCAGCTTGGGAGTGGGAGTAATATACGAGCAGTACTTC